The 26 T cell receptor beta chains listed next were all sequenced from one sample in a study of PD-1 blockade in classical Hodgkin lymphoma (TCRdb year 2020). This specimen's time point label, interpreted: cycle 1 day 1 (C1D1), immediately before nivolumab initiation. Every trial patient had relapsed after autologous stem cell transplantation, and cohorts A, B and C differed in prior brentuximab vedotin exposure. The library relied on the immunoSEQ multiplex PCR assay. What TCRdb holds here is the immuneACCESS table cut down to in-frame rearrangements. Part of the clones is not present; checked against another copy, under half of the missing clones reflect an unresolved V gene, and the others are unexplained. The sample table records roughly 55,000 clones; about 84% of these occur just once. About 15% of the sample is taken by the ten largest. This specimen was peripheral blood mononuclear cells (PBMCs), taken at baseline. These receptors were taken from a human donor with classical Hodgkin lymphoma.

This chain joins TRBV30 and TRBJ2-7; a possible D gene is TRBD1 (6 bases). Trimming pared 4 bases from V and 3 bases from J, leaving 10 bases between. The CDR3 runs to 12 residues. Germline lookup yields CDR1 GTSNPN and CDR2 SVGIG (reference sequence). As DNA, the CDR3 is TGTGCCTGGACCCGACAGGTCTACGAGCAGTACTTC. Translation: CAWTRQVYEQYF.

This chain links TRBV14 with TRBJ1-1; tentative D call: TRBD1 (6 bases). The CDR3 consists of 13 residues. Trimming removed 0 bases at V and 13 bases at J, with 15 bases between. Germline V CDR1 and CDR2: SGHDN, FVKESK. The CDR3 loop reads CASSQEGRGGGFF. The DNA for the CDR3 is TGTGCCAGCAGCCAAGAAGGTCGAGGGGGTGGTTTCTTT.

The rearrangement uses TRBV4-2 and TRBJ2-7; 10 bases match TRBD2. The V gene's germline CDR1 is LGHNA and CDR2 YNFKEQ. With V trimmed by 0 bases and J by 7 bases, 9 bases remained unmatched. CDR3 length: 16 residues. In DNA form, the CDR3 reads TGTGCCAGCAGCCAAGAAGTGTCTAGCGGGAGTCGTGAGCAGTACTTC. As protein: CASSQEVSSGSREQYF.

V and J are TRBV7-2 and TRBJ2-5, with unresolved D. Trimming took 0 bases from V and 1 from J, leaving 12 bases between them. The CDR3 is made up of 16 amino acids. Germline lookup yields CDR1 SGHTA and CDR2 FQGNSA. CDR3 protein: CASSLAVPGGQETQYF. CDR3 coding DNA: TGTGCCAGCAGCTTAGCAGTGCCAGGCGGCCAAGAGACCCAGTACTTC.

The chain joins TRBV19 to TRBJ2-3, with D possibly being TRBD1 or TRBD2 (5 bases each). The V gene's germline CDR1 is LNHDA and CDR2 SQIVND (reference sequence). Trimming took 7 bases from V and 5 from J, leaving 16 bases between them. The CDR3 sequence is 14 residues long. The CDR3 sequence is CASNPRGQIDTQYF. As DNA, the CDR3 is TGTGCCAGTAACCCCCGGGGCCAGATAGATACGCAGTATTTT. The full variable domain, in which reference TRBV19 and TRBJ2-3 provide the parts outside the CDR3, is DGGITQSPKYLFRKEGQNVTLSCEQNLNHDAMYWYRQDPGQGLRLIYYSQIVNDFQKGDIAEGYSVSREKKESFPLTVTSAQKNPTAFYLCASNPRGQIDTQYFGPGTRLTVL.

The genes are TRBV11-2 and TRBJ1-3; D remains unclear. V lost 5 bases and J lost 0, with 20 bases in between. Germline loops: CDR1 SGHAT, CDR2 FQNNGV. The CDR3 is made up of 18 amino acids. The CDR3 DNA reads TGTGCCAGCAGCCCGAGATCACTCCGACATCTCTCTGGAAACACCATATATTTT. Encoded protein: CASSPRSLRHLSGNTIYF. Full variable domain (remainder filled in from reference TRBV11-2 and TRBJ1-3): EAGVAQSPRYKIIEKRQSVAFWCNPISGHATLYWYQQILGQGPKLLIQFQNNGVVDDSQLPKDRFSAERLKGVDSTLKIQPAKLEDSAVYLCASSPRSLRHLSGNTIYFGEGSWLTVV.

This clone was detected only once. The chain has TRBV29-1 and TRBJ1-4; D gene uncertain. V lost 2 bases and J lost 8, with 6 bases in between. The CDR3 covers 11 residues. The germline CDR1 and CDR2 sequences are SQVTM and ANQGSEA. CDR3 nucleotide sequence: TGCAGCGTTGAATGGCGGGAAAAACTGTTTTTT. Protein: CSVEWREKLFF.

The V call is TRBV5-6, the J call TRBJ2-3; maybe TRBD2 (5 bases). With 5 bases removed from V and 1 base from J, the gap between germline ends came to 11 bases. There are 14 residues in the CDR3. Germline V gene sequence: CDR1 SGHDT, CDR2 YYEEEE. CDR3: CASRGAGGTDTQYF. The CDR3 DNA is TGTGCCAGCAGGGGAGCTGGGGGCACAGATACGCAGTATTTT.

The chain recombines TRBV11-3 with TRBJ1-1; possible D gene TRBD1, 5 bases. This CDR3 is built from 13 residues. Germline-derived CDR1 and CDR2 are SGHNT and YENEEA. V dropped 9 bases and J dropped 3 bases, with 14 bases sitting between them. For the CDR3, the DNA is TGTGCCAGTACGATGGGGGTTGACACTGAAGCTTTCTTT. Encoded protein: CASTMGVDTEAFF.

Only a few counts were recorded for this clone. The gene calls are TRBV7-8 and TRBJ2-7; D possibly corresponds to TRBD1 (5 bases). The V end was cut by 5 bases, the J end by 2 bases, with 16 bases between. This CDR3 spans 15 amino acids. Germline loops: CDR1 SGHVS, CDR2 FQNEAQ. CDR3 sequence (DNA): TGTGCCAGCAGCCGCGGAGACAGTCATACCTACGAGCAGTACGTC. The encoded protein is CASSRGDSHTYEQYV.

The chain combines TRBV30 with TRBJ2-6; D is undetermined. This CDR3 contains 15 residues. The V end lost 2 bases, the J end lost 4 bases, and 12 bases lay between the germline ends. The germline V gene encodes CDR1 GTSNPN and CDR2 SVGIG (reference sequence). CDR3 DNA sequence: TGTGCCTGGAGTTTCGGTCTGGGGGGGGCCAACGTCCTGACTTTC. Translated, it gives CAWSFGLGGANVLTF.

The chain links TRBV7-2 to TRBJ1-2; D gene uncertain. V dropped 3 bases and J dropped 8 bases, with 7 bases sitting between them. CDR3 length: 11 residues. Germline V gene sequence: CDR1 SGHTA, CDR2 FQGNSA. CDR3 protein: CASSFDEGYTF. In DNA form, the CDR3 reads TGTGCCAGCAGCTTTGATGAGGGCTACACCTTC.

The gene calls are TRBV9 and TRBJ1-1; 8 nucleotides match TRBD1. V trimming: 3 bases; J trimming: 1 base; junction bases outside the gene matches: 8. There are 16 residues in the CDR3. Germline CDR1 and CDR2: SGDLS and YYNGEE. CDR3 residues: CASSAQGAGQNTEAFF. CDR3 in DNA: TGTGCCAGCAGCGCCCAGGGGGCAGGGCAGAACACTGAAGCTTTCTTT. The full variable domain, completed using reference TRBV9 and TRBJ1-1, is DSGVTQTPKHLITATGQRVTLRCSPRSGDLSVYWYQQSLDQGLQFLIQYYNGEERAKGNILERFSAQQFPDLHSELNLSSLELGDSALYFCASSAQGAGQNTEAFFGQGTRLTVV.

V gene TRBV5-1 combines with J gene TRBJ2-1; weak D call: TRBD2 (6 bases). The CDR3 spans 14 residues. CDR1 is SGHRS and CDR2 is YFSETQ in the germline V gene. Trimming pared 2 bases from V and 6 bases from J, leaving 12 bases between. The CDR3 DNA is TGCGCCAGCAGCTTTAGCGGTGCCTTCAATGAGCAGTTCTTC. Translated: CASSFSGAFNEQFF.

The chain links TRBV15 to TRBJ2-7; D gene unclear. V dropped 0 bases and J dropped 3 bases, with 12 bases sitting between them. The CDR3 runs to 15 residues. The V gene's germline CDR1 is LNHNV and CDR2 YYDKDF (reference sequence). This CDR3 is CATSRERSSLYEQYF. CDR3 sequence (DNA): TGTGCCACCAGCAGAGAGAGAAGTTCCCTCTACGAGCAGTACTTC.

This clone came up a few times. The chain couples TRBV4-3 to TRBJ1-3; the D gene is possibly TRBD1 (6 bases). The CDR3 extends over 17 amino acids. Trimming took 1 base from V and 0 from J, leaving 13 bases between them. Germline V gives CDR1 LGHNA, CDR2 YSLEER. CDR3 protein: CASSQGTDRSSGNTIYF. The CDR3 bases are TGCGCCAGCAGCCAAGGTACTGACAGGAGCTCTGGAAACACCATATATTTT.

The chain uses TRBV5-5 and TRBJ2-2, with 7 nucleotides matching TRBD2. CDR1 and CDR2 (germline): SGHKS, YYEKEE (reference sequence). This CDR3 has 15 amino acids. V dropped 3 bases and J dropped 1; count of bases not matched to a gene: 3. In nucleotides, the CDR3 is TGTGCCAGCAGCTCTACTAGCGTGAACACCGGGGAGCTGTTTTTT. It encodes CASSSTSVNTGELFF. Based on the CDR3 plus reference TRBV5-5 and TRBJ2-2, the full variable domain is DAGVTQSPTHLIKTRGQQVTLRCSPISGHKSVSWYQQVLGQGPQFIFQYYEKEERGRGNFPDRFSARQFPNYSSELNVNALLLGDSALYLCASSSTSVNTGELFFGEGSRLTVL.

This chain links TRBV30 with TRBJ1-2; TRBD1 might be the D (5 bases). CDR3 length equals 14 residues. Germline-derived CDR1 and CDR2 are GTSNPN and SVGIG (reference sequence). The germline V and J ends were trimmed by 2 bases and 4 bases, with 14 bases remaining between them. CDR3: CAWSRGRPLYGYTF. In DNA, the CDR3 is TGTGCCTGGAGTAGGGGACGCCCACTCTATGGCTACACCTTC.

This rearrangement joins TRBV2 to TRBJ1-1, with D perhaps TRBD1 (5 bases). The CDR3 has 13 residues. Deletions cut 0 bases from V and 8 bases from J, with 10 bases between. Germline V gene lookup returns CDR1 SNHLY and CDR2 FYNNEI. The CDR3 here is CASSEAGVGEAFF. DNA of the CDR3: TGTGCCAGCAGTGAAGCGGGGGTTGGGGAAGCTTTCTTT.

This sequence joins TRBV10-3 and TRBJ2-6; TRBD1 is a possible D gene (6 bases). Trimming left V 8 bases short and J 0 bases short, with 14 bases between. This CDR3 has 16 residues. Germline V lookup: CDR1 ENHRY, CDR2 SYGVKD. The CDR3 bases are TGTGCCATCTCCCGGGACACGGTCTCTGGGGCCAACGTCCTGACTTTC. Translating gives CAISRDTVSGANVLTF.

This clone was found once. This CDR3 is CASSRTAQAYEQYV. CDR3 coding DNA: TGCGCCAGCAGCCGGACAGCCCAGGCCTACGAGCAGTACGTC. The chain has TRBV4-1 and TRBJ2-7, with D possibly being TRBD1 (6 bases). Germline CDR1 MGHRA, CDR2 YSYEKL. V was cut by 4 bases and J by 2 bases, with 12 bases left in between. The CDR3 sequence is 14 residues long.

The chain has TRBV9 and TRBJ1-2; 10 nucleotides agree with TRBD1. V lost 0 bases, J lost 5 bases, and 4 bases stayed unmatched. The CDR3 is 15 residues long. Germline V gene lookup returns CDR1 SGDLS and CDR2 YYNGEE. The CDR3 nucleotides are TGTGCCAGCAGCGTAGGGGACAGGGGAGGTTATGGCTACACCTTC. It translates to CASSVGDRGGYGYTF.

The chain couples TRBV19 to TRBJ1-1; 7 bases fit TRBD1. The V and J ends lost 4 bases and 6 bases, in that order; junction bases with no gene match: 8. From germline, CDR1 is LNHDA and CDR2 SQIVND (reference sequence). The CDR3 extends over 14 amino acids. The CDR3 sequence is CASSKKQGRAEAFF. The CDR3 nucleotides read TGTGCCAGTAGTAAGAAACAGGGGAGGGCTGAAGCTTTCTTT. Combining the CDR3 with reference TRBV19 and TRBJ1-1 gives the whole variable domain DGGITQSPKYLFRKEGQNVTLSCEQNLNHDAMYWYRQDPGQGLRLIYYSQIVNDFQKGDIAEGYSVSREKKESFPLTVTSAQKNPTAFYLCASSKKQGRAEAFFGQGTRLTVV.

As for this clone: The sample has other DNA sequences that encode this CDR3 too. For the CDR3, the DNA is TGCGCCAGCAGCCAAGTCAGGGGGGGCGAGCAGTACGTC. It translates to CASSQVRGGEQYV. The V gene is TRBV4-3, the J gene TRBJ2-7, with D possibly called TRBD1 or TRBD2 (7 bases each). The germline V gene has CDR1 LGHNA and CDR2 YSLEER. V lost 1 base and J 6 bases, leaving 10 bases between the germline ends. This CDR3 is 13 amino acids long.

This sequence joins TRBV7-6 and TRBJ2-2; D gene uncertain. The CDR3 loop spans 16 amino acids. Trimming stripped 1 base from V and 1 base from J, with 10 bases between. Germline V lookup: CDR1 SGHVS, CDR2 FNYEAQ. The CDR3 DNA is TGTGCCAGCAGCTTAGAGGCGAGACTGAACACCGGGGAGCTGTTTTTT. Amino acid sequence: CASSLEARLNTGELFF. Using reference TRBV7-6 and TRBJ2-2 for the parts outside the CDR3, the full variable domain is GAGVSQSPRYKVTKRGQDVALRCDPISGHVSLYWYRQALGQGPEFLTYFNYEAQQDKSGLPNDRFSAERPEGSISTLTIQRTEQRDSAMYRCASSLEARLNTGELFFGEGSRLTVL.

The DNA of the CDR3 is TGCGCCAGCGGCTTAGGAGGGGTTCCCCCCGGTCGGGAGACCCAGTACTTC. It is translated as CASGLGGVPPGRETQYF. The chain recombines TRBV4-1 with TRBJ2-5; D is perhaps TRBD2 (6 bases). The CDR3 loop spans 17 amino acids. Trimming took off 8 bases at V and 5 bases at J, with 27 bases between the two ends. CDR1 and CDR2 (germline): MGHRA, YSYEKL.